These T cell receptor beta chains were read from a single sample in a study of identical twins. TCRdb reanalysed the 5' RACE reads using MiXCR and keeps one entry per CDR3 protein. The repertoire holds 1.5 million to 2 million distinct CDR3 sequences, with under 35% as singletons. Sequenced material: cord blood. Source of these receptors: a newborn girl in good health. The CDR3 runs from the conserved cysteine through the conserved F or W. Fields, in order: clone size, J gene, V gene, D gene, CDR3 DNA, CDR3 protein. D genes are given only for firm matches. Rows may omit the clone size; those that give it use once, few, many or a size class.

abundance: NA
j_gene: TRBJ2-3
v_gene: TRBV24-1
d_gene: TRBD2
CDR3nt: TGTGCCACCAGTGATTTGAGCGGGAGGGCCACAGATACGCAGTATTTT
CDR3aa: CATSDLSGRATDTQYF

abundance: NA
j_gene: TRBJ2-5
v_gene: TRBV20-1
d_gene: NA
CDR3nt: TGCAGTGCTAGAGTCTATCAACTATGGAACAATGAGCAGTACTTC
CDR3aa: CSARVYQLWNNEQYF

abundance: NA
j_gene: TRBJ2-1
v_gene: TRBV5-1
d_gene: TRBD1
CDR3nt: TGCGCCAGCAGCCCCCTTTTAGGGACAGGGGTGTTCAATGAGCAGTTCTTC
CDR3aa: CASSPLLGTGVFNEQFF

abundance: NA
j_gene: TRBJ2-1
v_gene: TRBV28
d_gene: TRBD1
CDR3nt: TGTGCCAGCAGTTTGAACAGGGGGTACACTCACAATGAGCAGTTCTTC
CDR3aa: CASSLNRGYTHNEQFF

abundance: few
j_gene: TRBJ2-5
v_gene: TRBV20-1
d_gene: TRBD1
CDR3nt: TGCAGTGCTAGAGAATTAGGACAGGGAGAGACCCAGTACTTC
CDR3aa: CSARELGQGETQYF

abundance: NA
j_gene: TRBJ1-5
v_gene: TRBV20-1
d_gene: NA
CDR3nt: TGCAGTGCTACCAAAGTATCGGGAAGCAATCAGCCCCAGCATTTT
CDR3aa: CSATKVSGSNQPQHF

abundance: NA
j_gene: TRBJ1-1
v_gene: TRBV25-1
d_gene: NA
CDR3nt: TGTACCAGCAGTACTGGACGGAACACTGAAGCTTTCTTT
CDR3aa: CTSSTGRNTEAFF

abundance: NA
j_gene: TRBJ2-7
v_gene: TRBV5-1
d_gene: NA
CDR3nt: TGCGCCAGCAATGGGGGATGGGACGAGCAGTACTTC
CDR3aa: CASNGGWDEQYF

abundance: NA
j_gene: TRBJ1-2
v_gene: TRBV12-3/TRBV12-4
d_gene: NA
CDR3nt: TGTGCCAGCGATAAGTTTGGGGCCGGGGGCTACACCTTC
CDR3aa: CASDKFGAGGYTF

abundance: many
j_gene: TRBJ2-7
v_gene: TRBV10-3
d_gene: NA
CDR3nt: TGTGCCATCAGTGGCTCTACAGAGACTCACGAGCAGTACTTC
CDR3aa: CAISGSTETHEQYF

abundance: NA
j_gene: TRBJ1-2
v_gene: TRBV6-1
d_gene: NA
CDR3nt: TGTGCCAGGCGAACACCAGGGAATGGCAACACCTTC
CDR3aa: CARRTPGNGNTF

abundance: NA
j_gene: TRBJ2-7
v_gene: TRBV28
d_gene: TRBD2
CDR3nt: TGTGCCAGCAGTTTTTTCCCTCGGGAGGGCCGCGGAAGCTCCTACAATGAGCAGTACTTC
CDR3aa: CASSFFPREGRGSSYNEQYF

abundance: few
j_gene: TRBJ2-1
v_gene: TRBV9
d_gene: TRBD2
CDR3nt: TGTGCCAGCAGCCAGCGGGGGGGCAACCCCAATGAGCAGTTCTTC
CDR3aa: CASSQRGGNPNEQFF

abundance: few
j_gene: TRBJ2-2
v_gene: TRBV28
d_gene: NA
CDR3nt: TGTGCCAGCACACCGCATAGCGCGGGAAACACCGGGGAGCTGTTTTTT
CDR3aa: CASTPHSAGNTGELFF

abundance: few
j_gene: TRBJ2-1
v_gene: TRBV13
d_gene: NA
CDR3nt: TGTGCCAGCAGCCCCCCGGAGGGAGCCTACAATGAGCAGTTCTTC
CDR3aa: CASSPPEGAYNEQFF

abundance: few
j_gene: TRBJ2-3
v_gene: TRBV28
d_gene: NA
CDR3nt: TGTGCCAGCAGTACGCGTCCCGATAGCACAGATACGCAGTATTTT
CDR3aa: CASSTRPDSTDTQYF

abundance: few
j_gene: TRBJ2-3
v_gene: TRBV30
d_gene: NA
CDR3nt: TGTGCCTGGAGGTACCCCACAGATACGCAGTATTTT
CDR3aa: CAWRYPTDTQYF

abundance: NA
j_gene: TRBJ2-7
v_gene: TRBV18
d_gene: NA
CDR3nt: TGTGCCAGCCGACAGAACTACGAGCAGTACTTC
CDR3aa: CASRQNYEQYF

abundance: few
j_gene: TRBJ2-3
v_gene: TRBV5-1
d_gene: NA
CDR3nt: TGCGCCAGCAGCAACAAATACAGGGTCCTTGGCACAGATACGCAGTATTTT
CDR3aa: CASSNKYRVLGTDTQYF

abundance: few
j_gene: TRBJ1-4
v_gene: TRBV9
d_gene: NA
CDR3nt: TGTGCCAGCAGCGTAGTAGGAGGGACTAATGAAAAACTGTTTTTT
CDR3aa: CASSVVGGTNEKLFF

abundance: NA
j_gene: TRBJ2-1
v_gene: TRBV5-1
d_gene: TRBD2
CDR3nt: TGCGCCAGCAGCTTGGCCACTAGCGGGAGGTACAATGAGCAGTTCTTC
CDR3aa: CASSLATSGRYNEQFF

abundance: NA
j_gene: TRBJ2-1
v_gene: TRBV6-2/TRBV6-3
d_gene: NA
CDR3nt: TGTGCCAGCAGTTACACGTTAGCTGAGCAGTTCTTC
CDR3aa: CASSYTLAEQFF

abundance: NA
j_gene: TRBJ2-3
v_gene: TRBV12-3/TRBV12-4
d_gene: NA
CDR3nt: TGTGCCAGCAGTCTTAGGGCGCCAGGGTCAGATACGCAGTATTTT
CDR3aa: CASSLRAPGSDTQYF

abundance: few
j_gene: TRBJ2-7
v_gene: TRBV27
d_gene: NA
CDR3nt: TGTGCCAGCAGGGACTTAGGGTACTACGAGCAGTACTTC
CDR3aa: CASRDLGYYEQYF

abundance: NA
j_gene: TRBJ2-7
v_gene: TRBV5-1
d_gene: NA
CDR3nt: TGCGCCAGCAGCTTGGCGTCCTTCTCCTACGAGCAGTACTTC
CDR3aa: CASSLASFSYEQYF

abundance: many
j_gene: TRBJ2-3
v_gene: TRBV28
d_gene: TRBD2
CDR3nt: TGTGCCAGCAGTTTACCCCGATGGGTAGCGGGAGAGGCAGATACGCAGTATTTT
CDR3aa: CASSLPRWVAGEADTQYF

abundance: NA
j_gene: TRBJ1-1
v_gene: TRBV12-3/TRBV12-4
d_gene: NA
CDR3nt: TGTGCCAGCAGCTTCTCTTGGGGGGATCGAGCTTTCTTT
CDR3aa: CASSFSWGDRAFF

abundance: few
j_gene: TRBJ2-5
v_gene: TRBV18
d_gene: NA
CDR3nt: TGTGCCAGCTCACCGGTTGTAGAGACCCAGTACTTC
CDR3aa: CASSPVVETQYF

abundance: few
j_gene: TRBJ1-2
v_gene: TRBV4-2
d_gene: NA
CDR3nt: TGTGCCAGCAGCCAAGACCCATACAGGGACCTAGCTAACTATGGCTACACCTTC
CDR3aa: CASSQDPYRDLANYGYTF

abundance: many
j_gene: TRBJ2-1
v_gene: TRBV27
d_gene: NA
CDR3nt: TGTGCCAGCAGTTTAGCGGGGAGATCCTACAATGAGCAGTTCTTC
CDR3aa: CASSLAGRSYNEQFF

abundance: few
j_gene: TRBJ1-2
v_gene: TRBV2
d_gene: TRBD1
CDR3nt: TGTGCCAGCAGTGGGGGACAGGTTTTCTATGGCTACACCTTC
CDR3aa: CASSGGQVFYGYTF

abundance: NA
j_gene: TRBJ1-5
v_gene: TRBV24-1
d_gene: TRBD1
CDR3nt: TGTGCCACCAGTGATTTGCTATCCAGGGGGTGGGACAATCAGCCCCAGCATTTT
CDR3aa: CATSDLLSRGWDNQPQHF

abundance: few
j_gene: TRBJ2-3
v_gene: TRBV20-1
d_gene: TRBD2
CDR3nt: TGCAGTGCCTGGATCGGGAGGACAGATACGCAGTATTTT
CDR3aa: CSAWIGRTDTQYF

abundance: NA
j_gene: TRBJ2-7
v_gene: TRBV27
d_gene: TRBD2
CDR3nt: TGTGCCAGCAGTTGGGGACTAGCGGACTACGAGCAGTACTTC
CDR3aa: CASSWGLADYEQYF

abundance: NA
j_gene: TRBJ2-7
v_gene: TRBV10-3
d_gene: NA
CDR3nt: TGTGCCATCAAGGACAACTACGAGCAGTACTTC
CDR3aa: CAIKDNYEQYF

abundance: NA
j_gene: TRBJ1-4
v_gene: TRBV4-1
d_gene: NA
CDR3nt: TGCGCCAGCAGCCAAGATATGGCCGTCGGACTGCGGACTGTGCATGGGGAACTGTTTTTT
CDR3aa: CASSQDMAVGLRTVHGELFF

abundance: NA
j_gene: TRBJ1-2
v_gene: TRBV29-1
d_gene: NA
CDR3nt: TGCAGCGTTGGGTTCAGAAACTATGGCTACACCTTC
CDR3aa: CSVGFRNYGYTF

abundance: few
j_gene: TRBJ1-2
v_gene: TRBV30
d_gene: NA
CDR3nt: TGTGCCTGGAGTGTAGGAGGGGGGAGCTATGGCTACACCTTC
CDR3aa: CAWSVGGGSYGYTF

abundance: few
j_gene: TRBJ2-3
v_gene: TRBV20-1
d_gene: NA
CDR3nt: TGCAGTGCCCCTATTGCGGCGGGCACAGATACGCAGTATTTT
CDR3aa: CSAPIAAGTDTQYF

abundance: NA
j_gene: TRBJ2-1
v_gene: TRBV2
d_gene: NA
CDR3nt: TGTGCCGCCGGACAATACAATGAGCAGTTCTTC
CDR3aa: CAAGQYNEQFF

abundance: NA
j_gene: TRBJ1-1
v_gene: TRBV2
d_gene: NA
CDR3nt: TGTGCCAGCACCAAATATGAAGCTTTCTTT
CDR3aa: CASTKYEAFF

abundance: NA
j_gene: TRBJ2-1
v_gene: TRBV27
d_gene: TRBD1
CDR3nt: TGTGCCAGCACCACCGGGACAGGGAATGAGCAGTTCTTC
CDR3aa: CASTTGTGNEQFF

abundance: many
j_gene: TRBJ2-7
v_gene: TRBV6-6
d_gene: NA
CDR3nt: TGTGCCAGCAGTGTCGACAGGATCGAGCAGTACTTC
CDR3aa: CASSVDRIEQYF

abundance: NA
j_gene: TRBJ1-4
v_gene: TRBV18
d_gene: NA
CDR3nt: TGTGCCAGCTCAACGCTGGAAACTAATGAAAAACCGTTTTTT
CDR3aa: CASSTLETNEKPFF

abundance: many
j_gene: TRBJ1-2
v_gene: TRBV10-3
d_gene: NA
CDR3nt: TGTGCCATCAGTGATGCAGGCCTCTATGGCTACACCTTC
CDR3aa: CAISDAGLYGYTF

abundance: NA
j_gene: TRBJ2-7
v_gene: TRBV7-9
d_gene: NA
CDR3nt: TGTGCCAGCAGCGGAAGGCAGAGAATTTACGAGAAGTACTTC
CDR3aa: CASSGRQRIYEKYF

abundance: many
j_gene: TRBJ1-4
v_gene: TRBV27
d_gene: TRBD1
CDR3nt: TGTGCCAGCAGTTTAAGCGGACAGGGGAATGAAAAACTGTTTTTT
CDR3aa: CASSLSGQGNEKLFF

abundance: few
j_gene: TRBJ1-5
v_gene: TRBV7-2
d_gene: TRBD1
CDR3nt: TGTGCCAGCAGCCAAACCACCGGGACAGGGGGAAATCAGCCCCAGCATTTT
CDR3aa: CASSQTTGTGGNQPQHF

abundance: NA
j_gene: TRBJ2-7
v_gene: TRBV3-1
d_gene: TRBD2
CDR3nt: TGTGCCAGCAGCCTCTTAGGGACTAGCATCCCCGAGCAGTACTTC
CDR3aa: CASSLLGTSIPEQYF

abundance: few
j_gene: TRBJ2-1
v_gene: TRBV12-3/TRBV12-4
d_gene: NA
CDR3nt: TGTGCCAGCAGCCTTAATAGGAACGGACACAATGAGCAGTTCTTC
CDR3aa: CASSLNRNGHNEQFF

abundance: NA
j_gene: TRBJ2-7
v_gene: TRBV6-2/TRBV6-3
d_gene: NA
CDR3nt: TGTGCCAGCAGTTACGGGCGGGCCTCCGACTCCTACGAGCAGTACTTC
CDR3aa: CASSYGRASDSYEQYF

abundance: NA
j_gene: TRBJ2-3
v_gene: TRBV7-2
d_gene: TRBD2
CDR3nt: TGTGCCAGCGAAGCGGGGGGGCTTAGCACAGATACGCAGTATTTT
CDR3aa: CASEAGGLSTDTQYF

abundance: few
j_gene: TRBJ2-3
v_gene: TRBV21-1
d_gene: NA
CDR3nt: TGTGCCAGCAGCCCAGGGGGTAGCGGGAGGGTAGATACGCAGTATTTT
CDR3aa: CASSPGGSGRVDTQYF

abundance: NA
j_gene: TRBJ2-3
v_gene: TRBV20-1
d_gene: NA
CDR3nt: TGCAGTGCTAGAGAGGTTAGCACAGATACGCAGTATTTT
CDR3aa: CSAREVSTDTQYF

abundance: NA
j_gene: TRBJ2-7
v_gene: TRBV6-5
d_gene: TRBD1
CDR3nt: TGTGCCAGCCAAGACAGGGGATCCTACAATGAGCAGTACTTC
CDR3aa: CASQDRGSYNEQYF